This TCR beta chain derives from a study of T cell changes during pregnancy in multiple sclerosis. Libraries were prepared by immunoSEQ multiplex PCR; TCRdb keeps only in-frame clonotypes and omits some of them. The sample comprises more than 25,000 clones, about nine tenths of which are singletons, and 3.5% to 5% rests with the top ten. The length of the CDR3 is 16 residues. In germline, CDR1 is SGHRS, CDR2 YFSETQ. Trimming removed 1 base from V and 2 bases from J; junction bases left unmatched: 6. Sequenced here: CD8+ T cells from peripheral blood mononuclear cells, sampled in the second trimester of pregnancy. The chain couples TRBV5-1 to TRBJ2-5, with 9 bases matching TRBD2. The TCR originated in a female donor in good health, enrolled as a control in a pregnancy study. DNA of the CDR3: TGCGCCAGCAGCTTGCTCCCTAGCGGGGCTCAAGAGACCCAGTACTTC. It specifies CASSLLPSGAQETQYF.